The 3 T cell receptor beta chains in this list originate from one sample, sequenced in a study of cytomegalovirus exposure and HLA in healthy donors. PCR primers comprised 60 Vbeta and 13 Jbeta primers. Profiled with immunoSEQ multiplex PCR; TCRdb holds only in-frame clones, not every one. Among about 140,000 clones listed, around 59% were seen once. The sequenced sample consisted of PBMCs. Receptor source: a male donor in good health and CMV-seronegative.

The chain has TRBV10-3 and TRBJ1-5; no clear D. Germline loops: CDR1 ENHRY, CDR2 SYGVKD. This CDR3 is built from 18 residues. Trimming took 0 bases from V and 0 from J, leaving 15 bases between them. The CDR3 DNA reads TGTGCCATCAGTGAGTCCCGGCAGGCCGACGCTAGCAATCAGCCCCAGCATTTT. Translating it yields CAISESRQADASNQPQHF.

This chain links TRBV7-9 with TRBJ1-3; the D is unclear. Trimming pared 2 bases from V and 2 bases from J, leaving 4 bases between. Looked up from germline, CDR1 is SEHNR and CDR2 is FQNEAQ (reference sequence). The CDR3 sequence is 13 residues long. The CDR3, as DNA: TGTGCCAGCAGCTTACATGCTGGAAACACCATATATTTT. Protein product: CASSLHAGNTIYF.

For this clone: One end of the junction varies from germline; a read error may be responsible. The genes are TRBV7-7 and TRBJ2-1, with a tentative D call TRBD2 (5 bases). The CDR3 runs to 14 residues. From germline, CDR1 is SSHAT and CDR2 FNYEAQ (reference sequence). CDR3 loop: CASSLGGRRNEQFF. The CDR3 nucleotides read TGTGCTAGCAGCTTAGGCGGTAGGAGGAATGAGCAGTTCTTC.